This TCR beta chain is drawn from a study of beta chain features in type 1 diabetes. About the study: All samples yielded some 110 million examined sorted cells. Findings of the study overall: Possible PCR preference for shorter templates applied equally to patients and controls. The naive, central memory and Treg TCRB repertoires looked more alike in patients than they did in healthy donors.

Expressed TCRB transcripts got sequenced, as all isolated RNA was reverse transcribed. Profiling relied on immunoSEQ multiplex PCR, and the TCRdb table lists in-frame clones only, not all of them. The sample consists of about 340,000 clones, 7% to 9% of them appearing once. This clone appeared a few times. The antigen is undetermined. V lost 10 bases and J lost 5, with 14 bases in between. The CDR3 sequence is 12 residues long. The germline gives CDR1 ENHRY, CDR2 SYGVKD. The sequencing input was central memory CD4+ T cells from blood. This TCR derives from a woman aged 18-30 years in good health. This chain connects TRBV10-3 to TRBJ1-1, with D perhaps TRBD1 (6 bases). CDR3 in amino acids: CASKGVYTEAFF. The DNA for the CDR3 is TGTGCCAGCAAGGGGGTTTATACTGAAGCTTTCTTT.